This T cell receptor (beta chain) originates from a study of T cell responses to AZD1222 COVID-19 vaccine. The protocol was immunoSEQ multiplex PCR, while the TCRdb copy is restricted to in-frame clones and leaves out a portion. This table has 80,000 or so clones, more than 85% appearing once. Second-dose intervals of approximately 4 or approximately 12 weeks were pooled. Study findings and constraints: Among the donors, most were white British and more were female, and clonal diversity was possibly underestimated. Just a handful of AZD1222 recipients tested seropositive at baseline. Once two AZD1222 doses were given, Spike-specific TCR breadth and depth went up.

V gave up 5 bases and J gave up 3 bases, with 14 bases separating them. The V gene's germline CDR1 is MDHEN and CDR2 SYDVKM. The CDR3 spans 14 residues. About this clone itself: Its antigen is currently unknown.

This TCR derives from an adult who received the AZD1222 COVID-19 vaccine. Here the sequenced sample was peripheral blood, taken 28 days after the second AZD1222 dose. The chain uses TRBV28 and TRBJ2-7; D assignment may be TRBD1 or TRBD2 (5 bases each). For the CDR3, the DNA is TGTGCCAGCAGTGATACCGGGACCTTCTACGAGCAGTACTTC. Its protein product is CASSDTGTFYEQYF.